A selection of T cell receptor beta chains follows, all from one sample in a study of shared clonotypes between healthy human individuals. Method: immunoSEQ multiplex PCR; TCRdb's copy keeps in-frame clones and lacks some. The data hold under 2.5 million clones, with 80% to 95% observed a single time. What was sequenced was naive CD4+ T cells from PBMCs. The receptors shown here come from a man aged 18 to 35 in good health. Some clones in this sample may be carry-over from other donors' samples. The CDR3 runs from the conserved cysteine through the conserved F or W. A D gene is named only where the DNA matches it firmly. Clone size is shown for a subset of rows, as once, few, many or a class of expanded clone.

D,size,J,V,CDR3,DNA
NA,NA,TRBJ2-7,TRBV28,CASSPPGRDEQYF,TGTGCCAGCAGCCCACCAGGGAGAGACGAGCAGTACTTC
NA,NA,TRBJ1-1,TRBV18,CASSPSRTAEAFF,TGTGCCAGCTCACCTTCGAGGACAGCTGAAGCTTTCTTT
NA,NA,TRBJ1-2,TRBV29-1,CSVAEGVDYGYTF,TGCAGCGTCGCGGAGGGCGTAGACTATGGCTACACCTTC
TRBD2,NA,TRBJ2-5,TRBV29-1,CSVPGLAGFGETQYF,TGCAGCGTACCCGGACTAGCGGGATTCGGAGAGACCCAGTACTTC
TRBD1,NA,TRBJ1-1,TRBV7-9,CASSVDRGTGTEAFF,TGTGCCAGCAGCGTAGACAGGGGGACGGGGACTGAAGCTTTCTTT
NA,NA,TRBJ2-7,TRBV5-1,CASSLGDGPYEQYF,TGCGCCAGCAGCTTGGGGGACGGACCCTACGAGCAGTACTTC
NA,few,TRBJ1-5,TRBV9,CASSVAPEQPQHF,TGTGCCAGCAGCGTAGCCCCGGAGCAGCCCCAGCATTTT
TRBD2,NA,TRBJ2-1,TRBV4-2,CASSPHGGSGSSYNEQFF,TGTGCCAGCAGCCCCCACGGGGGCAGCGGGAGTTCCTACAATGAGCAGTTCTTC
NA,NA,TRBJ2-3,TRBV5-8,CASSFLGGTDTQYF,TGTGCCAGCAGCTTCTTGGGGGGCACAGATACGCAGTATTTT
NA,NA,TRBJ2-5,TRBV5-4,CASSATQYQETQYF,TGTGCCAGCAGCGCCACCCAGTACCAAGAGACCCAGTACTTC
TRBD1,NA,TRBJ1-1,TRBV6-6,CASSHGQGYVSEAFF,TGTGCCAGCAGTCACGGACAGGGGTATGTTTCTGAAGCTTTCTTT
NA,NA,TRBJ2-3,TRBV5-1,CASSPGDGLSDTQYF,TGCGCCAGCAGCCCGGGTGATGGGTTATCAGATACGCAGTATTTT
NA,NA,TRBJ2-7,TRBV6-5,CASTPGLWSSYEQYF,TGTGCCAGCACCCCGGGACTTTGGAGCTCCTACGAGCAGTACTTC
NA,NA,TRBJ1-2,TRBV2,CASSNSRAGLSYGYTF,TGTGCCAGCAGCAATTCGCGGGCAGGCCTCAGCTATGGCTACACCTTC
NA,NA,TRBJ2-1,TRBV6-5,CASRQLGVYNEQFF,TGTGCCAGCCGACAACTAGGGGTATACAATGAGCAGTTCTTC
NA,NA,TRBJ1-5,TRBV28,CASSLEAAHQPQHF,TGTGCCAGCAGTTTAGAGGCCGCCCATCAGCCCCAGCATTTT
TRBD1,NA,TRBJ1-3,TRBV7-9,CASSYGQAGNTIYF,TGTGCCAGCAGCTACGGACAGGCTGGAAACACCATATATTTT
NA,once,TRBJ2-7,TRBV29-1,CSARQDPSYEQYF,TGCAGCGCCCGACAGGATCCGTCCTACGAGCAGTACTTC
TRBD2,NA,TRBJ2-1,TRBV29-1,CSVEGVAGGLLQFF,TGCAGCGTTGAAGGGGTAGCGGGAGGTCTTCTGCAGTTCTTC
TRBD2,once,TRBJ2-3,TRBV5-4,CASSSRTSGSSDTQYF,TGTGCCAGCAGCTCTCGGACTAGCGGGAGTTCGGATACGCAGTATTTT
NA,NA,TRBJ1-2,TRBV6-5,CASSYLSEGGYGYTF,TGTGCCAGCAGTTACCTCAGCGAGGGGGGTTATGGCTACACCTTC
TRBD1,NA,TRBJ1-2,TRBV18,CASSPTQGAEGYTF,TGTGCCAGCTCACCAACACAGGGGGCTGAGGGCTACACCTTC
NA,NA,TRBJ2-1,TRBV7-3,CASSANSGTYNEQFF,TGTGCCAGCAGCGCGAATAGCGGAACTTACAATGAGCAGTTCTTC
NA,NA,TRBJ2-2,TRBV5-1,CASSLSAGNTGELFF,TGCGCCAGCAGCTTGTCGGCGGGGAACACCGGGGAGCTGTTTTTT
NA,NA,TRBJ1-5,TRBV21-1,CASRLCKRVYQPQHF,TGTGCCAGCAGACTCTGTAAGAGGGTTTATCAGCCCCAGCATTTT
TRBD1,NA,TRBJ2-5,TRBV5-1,CASSLPGQEETQYF,TGCGCCAGCAGCCTACCGGGACAGGAAGAGACCCAGTACTTC
NA,NA,TRBJ2-6,TRBV30,CAWKNSGANVLTF,TGTGCCTGGAAGAACTCTGGGGCCAACGTCCTGACTTTC
NA,NA,TRBJ1-2,TRBV11-2,CASSRDPIYGYTF,TGTGCCAGCAGCCGGGACCCTATTTATGGCTACACCTTC
NA,NA,TRBJ1-3,TRBV2,CASSSTNTIYF,TGTGCCAGCAGCTCCACAAACACCATATATTTT
TRBD1,NA,TRBJ2-1,TRBV6-6,CASKRGQGGSDEQFF,TGTGCCAGCAAAAGAGGACAGGGTGGATCCGATGAGCAGTTCTTC
NA,NA,TRBJ2-5,TRBV2,CASSDRTRQTQYF,TGTGCCAGCAGTGACAGGACCAGGCAGACCCAGTACTTC